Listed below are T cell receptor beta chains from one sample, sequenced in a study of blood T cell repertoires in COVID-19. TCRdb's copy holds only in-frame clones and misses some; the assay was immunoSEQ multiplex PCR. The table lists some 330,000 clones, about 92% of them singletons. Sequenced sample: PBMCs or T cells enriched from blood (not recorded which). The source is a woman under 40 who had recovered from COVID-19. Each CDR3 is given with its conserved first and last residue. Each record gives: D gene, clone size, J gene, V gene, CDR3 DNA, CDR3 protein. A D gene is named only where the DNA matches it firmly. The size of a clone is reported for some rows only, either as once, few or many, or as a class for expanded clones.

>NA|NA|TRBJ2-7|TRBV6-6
TGTGCCAGCAATTCGGAGGGTACCTACGAGCAGTACTTC
CASNSEGTYEQYF
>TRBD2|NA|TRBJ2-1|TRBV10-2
TGCGCCAGCAGTGAGTCGACTCTGGCTAGCGGGAGGTTGTACAATGAGCAGTTCTTC
CASSESTLASGRLYNEQFF
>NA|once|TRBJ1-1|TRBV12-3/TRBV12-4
TGTGCCAGCAGTTTGAGGGAGAACCTACAAGCTTTCTTT
CASSLRENLQAFF
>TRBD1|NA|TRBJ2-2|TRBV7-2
TGTGCCAGCAAAATACAGGGGAGAACCGGGGAGCTGTTTTTT
CASKIQGRTGELFF
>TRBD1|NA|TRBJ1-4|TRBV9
TGTGCCAGCAGCGGACCACAGGGGGCAGATGAAAAACTGTTTTTT
CASSGPQGADEKLFF
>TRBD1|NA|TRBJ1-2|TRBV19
TGTGCCAGTAGTCCCACGGAGACAGGGGGAAGGTTTTATGGCTACACCTTC
CASSPTETGGRFYGYTF
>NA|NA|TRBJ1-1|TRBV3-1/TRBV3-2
TGTGCCAGCAGCCGTGAGGGGGTTTCTGAAGCTTTCTTT
CASSREGVSEAFF
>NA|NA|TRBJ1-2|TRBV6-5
TGTGCCAGCCACAAAACTAACTATGGCTACACCTTC
CASHKTNYGYTF
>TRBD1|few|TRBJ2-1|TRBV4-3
TGCGCCAGCAGGTTTTTCCGGGACAGGGGAGACAATGAGCAGTTCTTC
CASRFFRDRGDNEQFF
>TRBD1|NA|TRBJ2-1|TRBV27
TGTGCCAGCCAACCTAACAGGGGTACGGGTGAGCAGTTCTTC
CASQPNRGTGEQFF
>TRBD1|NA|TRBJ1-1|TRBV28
TGTGCCAGCAGTTCCCCGGCGAGGGGGCTAAACACTGAAGCTTTCTTT
CASSSPARGLNTEAFF
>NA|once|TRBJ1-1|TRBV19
TGTGCCAGCACGGACAGGAACACTGAAGCTTTCTTT
CASTDRNTEAFF
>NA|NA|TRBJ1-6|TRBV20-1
TGCAGTGCTAGTAGGGGTCAGGGAATTAATTCACCCCTCCACTTT
CSASRGQGINSPLHF
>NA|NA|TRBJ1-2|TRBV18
TGTGCCAGCTCACCCGACAGGAACTATGGCTACACCTTC
CASSPDRNYGYTF
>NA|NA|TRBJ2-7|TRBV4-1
TGCGCCAGCAGCTCCCGAGGCGGGATCAAACTCCCCGAGCAGTACTTC
CASSSRGGIKLPEQYF
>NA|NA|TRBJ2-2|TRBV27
TGTGCCAGCAGTTTCCGCGGGGTCACCGGGGAGCTGTTTTTT
CASSFRGVTGELFF
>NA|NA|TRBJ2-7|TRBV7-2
TGTGCCAGCAGCTTAGAGGCTACTAGGAACGAGCAGTACTTC
CASSLEATRNEQYF
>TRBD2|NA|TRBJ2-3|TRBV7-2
TGTGCCAGCAGCTTTCTAGCGGGGGGGCCATCCGCAGATACGCAGTATTTT
CASSFLAGGPSADTQYF
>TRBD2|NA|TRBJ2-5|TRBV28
TGTGCCAGCAACGGGGGGGTTAATAGACAAGAGACCCAGTACTTC
CASNGGVNRQETQYF
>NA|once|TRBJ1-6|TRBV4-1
TGCGCCAGCAGCCAAGAATCAGGCTTATATAATTCACCCCTCCACTTT
CASSQESGLYNSPLHF
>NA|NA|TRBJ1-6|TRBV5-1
TGCGCCAGCAAGAGAATACCGGGACTCACGGATTCACCCCTCCACTTT
CASKRIPGLTDSPLHF
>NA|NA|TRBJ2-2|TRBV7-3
TGTGCCAGCAGCTCGACTAGAACCGGGGAGCTGTTTTTT
CASSSTRTGELFF
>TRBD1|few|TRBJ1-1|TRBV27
TGTGCCAGCGGCAACAGGGGGGGAGCTTTCTTT
CASGNRGGAFF
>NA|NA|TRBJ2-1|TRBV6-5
TGTGCCAGCAGTTCAACTCCCGAAACGTGGAATGAGCAGTTCTTC
CASSSTPETWNEQFF
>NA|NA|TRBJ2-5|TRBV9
TGTGCCAGCAGCGTAGCTCCAGGGCAAGAGACCCAGTACTTC
CASSVAPGQETQYF
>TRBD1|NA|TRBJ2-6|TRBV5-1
TGCGCCAGCAGCCCTGGACAGGGGGTGGTCTCTGGGGCCAACGTCCTGACTTTC
CASSPGQGVVSGANVLTF
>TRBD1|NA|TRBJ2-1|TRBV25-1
TGTGCCAGCAGTCCGACAGGGGTCCTCTCCTACAATGAGCAGTTCTTC
CASSPTGVLSYNEQFF
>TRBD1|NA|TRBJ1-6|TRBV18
TGTGCCAGCTCACCATCGAGGTCGGGACAGAAAAATTCACCCCTCCACTTT
CASSPSRSGQKNSPLHF
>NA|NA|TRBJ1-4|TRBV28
TGTGCCAGCAGTTTAGATATGGGGACTCGGACTAATGAAAAACTGTTTTTT
CASSLDMGTRTNEKLFF
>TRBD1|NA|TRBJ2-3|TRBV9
TGTGCCAGCAGCCCCAGACAGGGCCCAGATACGCAGTATTTT
CASSPRQGPDTQYF
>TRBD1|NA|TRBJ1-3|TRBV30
TGTGCCTGGAGTGGACCCGGGACAGTCCCTGGAAACACCATATATTTT
CAWSGPGTVPGNTIYF
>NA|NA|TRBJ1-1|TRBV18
TGTGCCAGCTCACCACAGCCAGGCAACACTGAAGCTTTCTTT
CASSPQPGNTEAFF
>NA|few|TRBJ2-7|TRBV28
TGTGCCAGCACTACCAGGAGTTGGGAGTACGAGCAGTACTTC
CASTTRSWEYEQYF
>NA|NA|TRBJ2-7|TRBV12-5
TGTGCTAGTGGTTTCTCGGGATCCGACGAGCAGTACTTC
CASGFSGSDEQYF
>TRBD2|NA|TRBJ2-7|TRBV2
TGTGCCAGCAGTGACGGGCTCGGGGGGGCTGGCGAGCAGTACTTC
CASSDGLGGAGEQYF
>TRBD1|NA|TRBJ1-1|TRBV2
TGTGCCAGCAGCCTACAGGGGGCGCTGAACACTGAAGCTTTCTTT
CASSLQGALNTEAFF
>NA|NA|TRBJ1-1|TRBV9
TGTGCCAGCAGCCTCGGGGGTGGGACTGAAGCTTTCTTT
CASSLGGGTEAFF
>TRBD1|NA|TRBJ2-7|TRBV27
TGTGCCAGCAGTTTAGGGGACAGGGGATTACCCTACGAGCAGTACTTC
CASSLGDRGLPYEQYF
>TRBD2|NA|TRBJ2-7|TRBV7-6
TGTGCCAGCAGCTTCCCTGCTGGGGGGGTTGGCGAGCAGTACTTC
CASSFPAGGVGEQYF
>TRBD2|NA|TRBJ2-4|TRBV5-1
TGCGCCAGCAGACCAGAGCGGGGGGGCGTGTTCAACATTCAGTACTTC
CASRPERGGVFNIQYF
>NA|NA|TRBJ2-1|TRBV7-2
TGTGCCAGCAGCTTAGCCGCTAGGTGGAATGAGCAGTTCTTC
CASSLAARWNEQFF
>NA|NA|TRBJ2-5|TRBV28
TGTGCCAGCAGTTTAGGCCGGGTAGAGACCCAGTACTTC
CASSLGRVETQYF
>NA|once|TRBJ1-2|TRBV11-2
TGTGCCAGCAGCCGGGCTATATTCGGGGAAACCTATGGCTACACCTTC
CASSRAIFGETYGYTF
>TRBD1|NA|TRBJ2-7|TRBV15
TGTGCCACCAATCTAAGAGGGACAGGGGCCGAGCAGTACTTC
CATNLRGTGAEQYF
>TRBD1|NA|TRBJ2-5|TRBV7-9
TGTGCCAGCAGCTTTTCCCCCGGGACAGGGGTAGAGACCCAGTACTTC
CASSFSPGTGVETQYF
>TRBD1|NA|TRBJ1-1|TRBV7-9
TGTGCCAGCAGCTGGGGGACAGGAATGAACACTGAAGCTTTCTTT
CASSWGTGMNTEAFF
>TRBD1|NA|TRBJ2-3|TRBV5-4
TGTGCCAGCAGACCCGGGACAGTTAAGACAGATACGCAGTATTTT
CASRPGTVKTDTQYF
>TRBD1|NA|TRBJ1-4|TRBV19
TGTGCCAGTAGTATGTTAGGGACAGGGGTTGAAAAACTGTTTTTT
CASSMLGTGVEKLFF
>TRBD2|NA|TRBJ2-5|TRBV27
TGTGCCAGCAGCTCCTTTAGGGGTAGCGGGGAGACCCAGTACTTC
CASSSFRGSGETQYF
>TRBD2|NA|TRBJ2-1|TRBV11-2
TGTGCCAGCAGCTCGGGACTAGCGGGAGTCGGTGAGCAGTTCTTC
CASSSGLAGVGEQFF
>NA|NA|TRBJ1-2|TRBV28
TGTGCCAGCAGTTCGGGGGGGATTGGCTACACCTTC
CASSSGGIGYTF
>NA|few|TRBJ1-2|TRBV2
TGTGCCAGCAGAGGAGGGAGTTCCCCTAACTATGGCTACACCTTC
CASRGGSSPNYGYTF
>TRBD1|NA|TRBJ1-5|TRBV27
TGTGCCAGCAGCCTGGGGACAGGGGGCAATCAGCCCCAGCATTTT
CASSLGTGGNQPQHF
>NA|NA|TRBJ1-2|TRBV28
TGTGCCAGCAGGTCCTCGAACCGGTATGGCTACACCTTC
CASRSSNRYGYTF
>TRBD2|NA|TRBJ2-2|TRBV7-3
TGTGCCAGCAGTACTAGGACTAGTGGGACCGGGGAGCTGTTTTTT
CASSTRTSGTGELFF
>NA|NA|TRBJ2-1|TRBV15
TGTGCCACCAGCAGTCTAGTGGGAGGCCTTTACAATGAGCAGTTCTTC
CATSSLVGGLYNEQFF
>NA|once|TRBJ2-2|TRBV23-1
TGCGCCAGCACCCGGGGTGAGGACAGAGTTTACGGGGAGCTGTTTTTT
CASTRGEDRVYGELFF
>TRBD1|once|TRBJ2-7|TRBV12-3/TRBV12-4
TGTGCCAGCAGATCCTTGACAGGGGCTGGGGAGTACTTC
CASRSLTGAGEYF
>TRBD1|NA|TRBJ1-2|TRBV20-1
TGCAGTGCTACGACAGGGGTCGGCTACACCTTC
CSATTGVGYTF